The T cell receptor beta chain under discussion was sequenced for a study of early T cells in non-severe SARS-CoV-2 infection. Using its own MiXCR run on the 5' RACE reads, TCRdb lists one record per CDR3 protein. The table lists some 66,000 distinct CDR3 sequences, 9.1% of them singletons. Germline V CDR1 and CDR2: SGHDT, YYEEEE. The CDR3 spans 17 residues. Trimming cost V 2 bases and J 6 bases; bases outside gene matches: 15. The chain combines TRBV5-6 with TRBJ2-7; the match to TRBD1 covers 9 bases. The specimen was whole blood. The TCR sequence derives from an adult who was a healthcare worker with PCR-confirmed SARS-CoV-2 infection or an uninfected control (not recorded which). Here the CDR3 DNA reads TGTGCCAGCAGCTTCTGGTCGCTGGGGGACAGGGAACCCGAGCAGTACTTC. This gives the protein CASSFWSLGDREPEQYF.